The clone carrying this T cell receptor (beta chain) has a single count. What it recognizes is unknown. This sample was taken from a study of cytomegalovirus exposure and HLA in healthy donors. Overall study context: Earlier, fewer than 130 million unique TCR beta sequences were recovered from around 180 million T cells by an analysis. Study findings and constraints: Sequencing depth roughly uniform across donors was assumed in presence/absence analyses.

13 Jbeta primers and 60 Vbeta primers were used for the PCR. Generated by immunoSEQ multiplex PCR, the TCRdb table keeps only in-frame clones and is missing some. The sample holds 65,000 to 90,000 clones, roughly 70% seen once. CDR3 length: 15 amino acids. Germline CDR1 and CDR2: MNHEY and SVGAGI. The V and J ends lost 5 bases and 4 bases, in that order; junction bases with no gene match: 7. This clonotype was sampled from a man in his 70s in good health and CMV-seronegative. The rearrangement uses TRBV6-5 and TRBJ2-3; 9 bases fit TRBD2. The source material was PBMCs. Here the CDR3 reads CASSRGGAGPDTQYF. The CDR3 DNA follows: TGTGCCAGCAGTCGCGGGGGGGCCGGCCCAGATACGCAGTATTTT.